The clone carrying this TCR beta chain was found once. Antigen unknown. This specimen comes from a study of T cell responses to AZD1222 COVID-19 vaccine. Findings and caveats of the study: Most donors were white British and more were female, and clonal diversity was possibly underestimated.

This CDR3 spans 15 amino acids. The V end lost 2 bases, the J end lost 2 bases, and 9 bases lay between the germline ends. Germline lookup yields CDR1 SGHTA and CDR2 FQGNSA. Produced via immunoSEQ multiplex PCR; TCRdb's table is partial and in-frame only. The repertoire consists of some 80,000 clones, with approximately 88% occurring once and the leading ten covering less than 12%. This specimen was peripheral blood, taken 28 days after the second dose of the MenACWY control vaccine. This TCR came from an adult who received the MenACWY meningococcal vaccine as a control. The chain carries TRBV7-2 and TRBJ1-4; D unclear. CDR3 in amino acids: CASSLNSYTNEKLFF. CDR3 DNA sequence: TGTGCCAGCAGCTTAAACAGTTATACTAATGAAAAACTGTTTTTT.